Listed below are T cell receptor beta chains from one sample, sequenced in a study of shared clonotypes between healthy human individuals. Using immunoSEQ multiplex PCR, the repertoire was profiled, and TCRdb retains in-frame clones only, with some absent. The sample carries some 2.4 million clones, 80% to 95% recorded once. Input material: naive CD4+ T cells from PBMCs. These receptors all stem from a man younger than 30 in good health. Some clones in this sample may be carry-over from other donors' samples. The conserved cysteine and the conserved F or W are not part of the CDR3 here. A D gene is named only where the DNA matches it firmly. Size is omitted from some rows. Given values are once, few, many or a class for expanded clones.

v_call: TRBV9; d_call: -; clone_size: -; j_call: TRBJ2-7; cdr3_aa: ASSVTDEAYEQY
v_call: TRBV7-2; d_call: -; clone_size: -; j_call: TRBJ2-1; cdr3_aa: ASSSVRPSGWGDEQF
v_call: TRBV27; d_call: TRBD1; clone_size: -; j_call: TRBJ1-5; cdr3_aa: ASSLSYLQGSNQPQH
v_call: TRBV28; d_call: TRBD2; clone_size: once; j_call: TRBJ2-3; cdr3_aa: ASSLAGLAGTSTDTQY
v_call: TRBV6-5; d_call: -; clone_size: -; j_call: TRBJ2-2; cdr3_aa: ASRSWRAFTGELF
v_call: TRBV7-8; d_call: TRBD2; clone_size: -; j_call: TRBJ2-7; cdr3_aa: ASSLLAGGVSYEQY
v_call: TRBV5-1; d_call: -; clone_size: -; j_call: TRBJ2-1; cdr3_aa: ASSPQGTYNEQF
v_call: TRBV5-1; d_call: TRBD2; clone_size: -; j_call: TRBJ2-7; cdr3_aa: ASSLGGLGGYEQY
v_call: TRBV7-3; d_call: -; clone_size: -; j_call: TRBJ2-6; cdr3_aa: ASSLGRLSGANVLT
v_call: TRBV29-1; d_call: TRBD1; clone_size: -; j_call: TRBJ1-2; cdr3_aa: SVAGQGGGYT
v_call: TRBV18; d_call: TRBD1; clone_size: -; j_call: TRBJ2-7; cdr3_aa: ASSLGQGALVEQY
v_call: TRBV4-3; d_call: -; clone_size: -; j_call: TRBJ1-5; cdr3_aa: ASSQERGPYSNQPQH
v_call: TRBV12-5; d_call: TRBD2; clone_size: -; j_call: TRBJ2-5; cdr3_aa: ASGLGGGQETQY
v_call: TRBV5-1; d_call: -; clone_size: -; j_call: TRBJ1-3; cdr3_aa: ASSLGPVSSGNTIY
v_call: TRBV4-2; d_call: -; clone_size: few; j_call: TRBJ1-4; cdr3_aa: ASSSLGGGEKLF
v_call: TRBV9; d_call: -; clone_size: -; j_call: TRBJ2-1; cdr3_aa: ASSVAGAGYNEQF
v_call: TRBV9; d_call: TRBD1; clone_size: -; j_call: TRBJ2-5; cdr3_aa: ASSVTGAQETQY
v_call: TRBV10-2; d_call: -; clone_size: -; j_call: TRBJ2-1; cdr3_aa: ASRGGSWTDKEYEQF
v_call: TRBV5-1; d_call: TRBD1; clone_size: -; j_call: TRBJ2-7; cdr3_aa: ASSGGQGPLGIYEQY
v_call: TRBV28; d_call: -; clone_size: -; j_call: TRBJ1-3; cdr3_aa: ALSTAGRNTIY
v_call: TRBV10-3; d_call: -; clone_size: -; j_call: TRBJ1-5; cdr3_aa: AIRQGGGGNQPQH
v_call: TRBV6-1; d_call: -; clone_size: -; j_call: TRBJ1-2; cdr3_aa: ASSEALVRVGYT
v_call: TRBV6-1; d_call: -; clone_size: -; j_call: TRBJ2-7; cdr3_aa: ASSESTSSYEQY
v_call: TRBV15; d_call: TRBD2; clone_size: -; j_call: TRBJ2-7; cdr3_aa: ATSSMTSGRAGTYEQY